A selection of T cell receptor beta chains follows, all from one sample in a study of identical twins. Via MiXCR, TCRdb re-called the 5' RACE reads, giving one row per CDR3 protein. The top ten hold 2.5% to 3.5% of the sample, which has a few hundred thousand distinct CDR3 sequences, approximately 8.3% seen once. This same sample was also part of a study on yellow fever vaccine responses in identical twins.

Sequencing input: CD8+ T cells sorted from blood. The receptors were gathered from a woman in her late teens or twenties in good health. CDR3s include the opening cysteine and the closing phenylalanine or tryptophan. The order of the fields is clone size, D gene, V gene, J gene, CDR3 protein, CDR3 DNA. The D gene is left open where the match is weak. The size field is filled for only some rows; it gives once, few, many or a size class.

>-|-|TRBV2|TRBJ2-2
CASWDGLSYTGELFF
TGTGCCAGTTGGGACGGCTTATCTTACACCGGGGAGCTGTTTTTT
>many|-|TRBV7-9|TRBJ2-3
CASSSLRGAQIDTQYF
TGTGCCAGCAGCTCCCTACGAGGAGCCCAAATAGATACGCAGTATTTT
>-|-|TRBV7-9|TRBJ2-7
CASSPQGTTYEQYF
TGTGCCAGCAGCCCGCAGGGTACCACCTACGAGCAGTACTTC
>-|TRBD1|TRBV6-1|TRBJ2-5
CASGKFPGQGDETQYF
TGTGCCAGCGGAAAATTCCCGGGACAGGGGGACGAGACCCAGTACTTC
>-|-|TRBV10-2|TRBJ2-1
CASSDDLRATPNEQFF
TGCGCCAGCAGTGATGATTTGCGGGCGACACCGAATGAGCAGTTCTTC
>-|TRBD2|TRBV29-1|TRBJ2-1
CSVGLAGAVAYNEQFF
TGCAGCGTAGGACTAGCGGGAGCGGTGGCCTACAATGAGCAGTTCTTC
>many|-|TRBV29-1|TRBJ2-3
CSVPKGVGRDTQYF
TGCAGCGTTCCCAAAGGCGTGGGGAGAGATACGCAGTATTTT
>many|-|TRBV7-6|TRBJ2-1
CASSLWGLSSYNEQFF
TGTGCCAGCAGCTTATGGGGCCTGAGCTCCTACAATGAGCAGTTCTTC
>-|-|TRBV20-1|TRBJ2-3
CSARDLSSVSLFPYTDTQYF
TGCAGTGCTAGAGATCTGAGTAGCGTCTCTTTGTTCCCATACACAGATACGCAGTATTTT
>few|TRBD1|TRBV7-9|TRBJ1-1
CASSLRDRPNEAFF
TGTGCCAGCAGCCTAAGGGACAGGCCTAATGAAGCTTTCTTT
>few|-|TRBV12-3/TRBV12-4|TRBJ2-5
CASSFLAEVVETQYF
TGTGCCAGCAGTTTTTTGGCGGAAGTGGTAGAGACCCAGTACTTC
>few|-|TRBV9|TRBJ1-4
CASSVATGGNGEKLFF
TGTGCCAGCAGCGTAGCTACAGGAGGGAATGGCGAAAAACTGTTTTTT
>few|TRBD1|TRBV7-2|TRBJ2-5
CASSLTGMDRETQYF
TGTGCCAGCAGCTTGACAGGGATGGACAGAGAGACCCAGTACTTC
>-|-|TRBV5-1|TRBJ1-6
CASSLDPPLHF
TGCGCCAGCAGCTTGGACCCACCCCTCCACTTT
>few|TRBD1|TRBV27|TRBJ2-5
CASSLSPLTGGESGETQYF
TGTGCCAGCAGTTTATCCCCCCTCACAGGGGGCGAAAGTGGAGAGACCCAGTACTTC
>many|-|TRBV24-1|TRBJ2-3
CATSLTEWDTQYF
TGTGCCACCAGTTTAACGGAATGGGATACGCAGTATTTT
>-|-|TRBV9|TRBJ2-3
CASSVIAEDTQYF
TGTGCCAGCAGCGTAATCGCGGAAGATACGCAGTATTTT
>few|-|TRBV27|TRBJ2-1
CASSISGLEQFF
TGTGCCAGCAGTATTAGTGGGCTTGAGCAGTTCTTC
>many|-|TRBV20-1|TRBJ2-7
CSATTGTTYEQYF
TGCAGTGCCACAACAGGGACCACCTACGAGCAGTACTTC
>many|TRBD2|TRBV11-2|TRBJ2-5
CASSQLAGIETQYF
TGTGCCAGCAGCCAACTAGCGGGAATAGAGACCCAGTACTTC
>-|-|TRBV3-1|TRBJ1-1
CASSQVLVDRTYEAFF
TGTGCCAGCAGCCAAGTGCTCGTAGACCGGACCTATGAAGCTTTCTTT
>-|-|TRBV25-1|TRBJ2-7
CASSPDSPGEQYF
TGTGCCAGCAGTCCGGACTCGCCGGGGGAGCAGTACTTC
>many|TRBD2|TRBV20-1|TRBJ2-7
CSARDTLAGTSYEQYF
TGCAGTGCTAGAGACACCTTAGCGGGCACCTCCTACGAGCAGTACTTC